These 15 T cell receptor beta chains were all obtained from the same sample, sequenced in a study of blood T cells in healthy people across ages. Sample-barcoded 5' priming and a J-beta primer mix drove a second PCR of about 6 to 12 cycles. TCRdb used MiXCR to reprocess the 5' RACE reads, holding one entry per CDR3 protein. The sample lists 1.6 million or so distinct CDR3 sequences, about 31% occurring once. Sequenced input: blood. The receptors were sampled from a woman aged 25 to 39 in good health.

This clonotype occurred a few times. V and J are TRBV12-3 or TRBV12-4 and TRBJ1-5; no clear D gene. The V and J ends lost 7 bases and 0 bases respectively, with 13 bases between them. The CDR3 runs 15 residues. The CDR3 spells CASKAGFPSNQPQHF. The DNA for the CDR3 is TGTGCCAGCAAGGCAGGCTTTCCTAGCAATCAGCCCCAGCATTTT.

In nucleotides, the CDR3 is TGTGCCAGCAGTGAGGAGACTAGCGGGGGGATATGGGAGACCCAGTACTTC. Its translation is CASSEETSGGIWETQYF. The chain links TRBV6-1 to TRBJ2-5; 13 nucleotides agree with TRBD2. Trimming removed 3 bases from V and 5 bases from J; junction bases left unmatched: 9. CDR1 and CDR2 (germline): MNHNS, SASEGT. CDR3 length equals 17 residues.

The rearrangement uses TRBV5-1 and TRBJ2-1, with TRBD2 as a possible D gene (6 bases). The CDR3 has 15 amino acids. The V end lost 1 base, the J end lost 8 bases, and 16 bases lay between the germline ends. Germline values: CDR1 SGHRS, CDR2 YFSETQ. This CDR3 reads CASSLWRGNGDEQFF. As DNA, the CDR3 is TGCGCCAGCAGCTTGTGGCGGGGTAACGGGGATGAGCAGTTCTTC.

This clonotype has a single count. V is TRBV11-2 and J is TRBJ2-7, with D unresolved. CDR1 and CDR2 (germline): SGHAT, FQNNGV. V was trimmed by 5 bases and J by 2 bases, leaving 7 bases between them. The CDR3 has 12 residues. Written as DNA, the CDR3 is TGTGCCAGCAGCAAGGGTCCCTACGAGCAGTACTTC. It yields the protein CASSKGPYEQYF.

This rearrangement joins TRBV5-1 to TRBJ2-3; D call uncertain. There are 13 residues in the CDR3. V was shortened by 3 bases and J by 5 bases, with 10 bases between the two germline ends. CDR1 and CDR2 from the germline V gene are SGHRS and YFSETQ. The CDR3 reads CASSSPPEDTQYF. The CDR3, as DNA: TGCGCCAGCAGCTCCCCACCTGAAGATACGCAGTATTTT.

This clonotype has a single count. This may stem from a read error, because a much larger clone lies one nucleotide away. V and J are TRBV20-1 and TRBJ2-7; a possible D gene is TRBD2 (6 bases). Trimming removed 6 bases at V and 3 bases at J, with 12 bases between. CDR1 and CDR2 (germline): DFQATT, SNEGSKA (reference sequence). The CDR3 sequence is 12 residues long. CDR3 region: CSACGEDYEQYF. Here the CDR3 DNA reads TGCAGTGCCTGTGGGGAGGACTACGAGCAGTACTTC.

The sample holds one count of this clonotype. Its ends do not fully match the called genes, so a read error is possible. The V call is TRBV2, the J call TRBJ1-2; TRBD1 matches at 8 bases. This CDR3 spans 16 amino acids. CDR1 is SNHLY and CDR2 is FYNNEI in the germline V gene. The DNA of the CDR3 is TGTGCCAGCAGTGCACGACAGGGGTCCCAGTACTATGGCTGCACCTTC. Translating gives CASSARQGSQYYGCTF.

The CDR3 sequence is CASSPRVREHYEQYF. The DNA for the CDR3 is TGTGCCAGCAGCCCCCGGGTGCGGGAGCACTACGAGCAGTACTTC. The V call is TRBV7-3, the J call TRBJ2-7; TRBD2 agrees at 7 bases. Germline V gene data show CDR1 as SGHTA and CDR2 as FQGTGA. The CDR3 is 15 amino acids. With V trimmed by 5 bases and J by 3 bases, 10 bases remained unmatched.

J is TRBJ1-5 and V is TRBV20-1; tentatively, D is TRBD1 (5 bases). With 0 bases removed from V and 11 bases from J, the gap between germline ends came to 17 bases. The germline gives CDR1 DFQATT, CDR2 SNEGSKA (reference sequence). The CDR3 covers 14 residues. CDR3 region: CSARDRGTQGSQHF. As DNA, the CDR3 is TGCAGTGCTAGAGATCGGGGCACTCAGGGTTCCCAGCATTTT.

The V and J genes are TRBV6-5 and TRBJ1-2; a weak D match, TRBD1 (5 bases). CDR1 and CDR2 (germline): MNHEY, SVGAGI. CDR3 size: 15 residues. Trimming took off 6 bases at V and 5 bases at J, with 19 bases between the two ends. The CDR3 DNA reads TGTGCCAGCAGCCTCCAGGGTGGATCTCCTTATGGCTACACCTTC. It translates to CASSLQGGSPYGYTF.

This chain uses TRBV15 with TRBJ1-1; D unresolved. With 0 bases removed from V and 7 bases from J, the gap between germline ends came to 6 bases. Per the germline V gene, CDR1 is LNHNV and CDR2 is YYDKDF (reference sequence). This CDR3 has 12 residues. CDR3 bases: TGTGCCACCAGCAGAGATAGCCTTGAAGCTTTCTTT. It yields the protein CATSRDSLEAFF.

The sample holds a few counts of this clonotype. This chain joins TRBV28 and TRBJ2-5, with TRBD1 identical over 9 bases. CDR3 length: 15 amino acids. Looked up from germline, CDR1 is MDHEN and CDR2 is SYDVKM. The V gene end was trimmed by 5 bases and the J gene end by 5 bases; junction bases not matched to a gene: 9. The CDR3 DNA reads TGTGCCAGCAGTGCTAACAGGGGGCTGGGCGAGACCCAGTACTTC. Translation: CASSANRGLGETQYF.

This chain uses TRBV27 with TRBJ1-6; D is unresolved. The CDR3 has 17 residues. Per the germline V gene, CDR1 is MNHEY and CDR2 is SMNVEV (reference sequence). The V end was cut by 0 bases, the J end by 0 bases, with 9 bases between. As DNA, the CDR3 is TGTGCCAGCAGTTTATCTTGGGAGAGCTCCTATAATTCACCCCTCCACTTT. Protein: CASSLSWESSYNSPLHF.

This clonotype was detected once. Compared with germline, one end of the junction differs, possibly owing to a read error. This sequence joins TRBV7-7 and TRBJ2-1, with D uncertain. The CDR3 consists of 13 residues. The germline gives CDR1 SSHAT, CDR2 FNYEAQ (reference sequence). In nucleotides, the CDR3 is TGTGCCAGCAGCTTAGGACCTCTCAATGAGCCGTTCTTC. It is translated as CASSLGPLNEPFF.

To note about this clonotype: The junction shows a germline mismatch at one end, possibly a read error. V and J are TRBV6-2 or TRBV6-3 and TRBJ2-1; possibly TRBD1 or TRBD2 for D (6 bases each). Germline assignment: CDR1 MNHEY and CDR2 SVGEGT. The CDR3 is 15 amino acids. CDR3: CASSLRGDSHNEQFF. DNA for the CDR3: TGTGCCAGCAGCTTGAGGGGGGACTCCCACAATGAGCAGTTCTTC.